This TCR beta chain was sequenced for a study of shared clonotypes between healthy human individuals. The method was immunoSEQ multiplex PCR; TCRdb's version includes in-frame clones alone and lacks a portion of them. The data show 2.3 million or so clones, approximately 93% seen once. CDR3 length equals 13 residues. Trimming pared 7 bases from V and 9 bases from J, leaving 16 bases between. Germline CDR1 SNHLY, CDR2 FYNNEI. The sequenced material came from naive CD4+ T cells from PBMCs. As for subset: CD45RA+ positively selected. The TCR was taken from a man between 18 and 29 years old in good health. Some clones in this sample may be carry-over from other donors' samples. The chain combines TRBV2 with TRBJ1-5, with a tentative D call TRBD1 (5 bases). The CDR3 here is CASTREQDSPQHF. The CDR3 nucleotides read TGTGCCAGCACCCGGGAACAGGATTCGCCCCAGCATTTT.